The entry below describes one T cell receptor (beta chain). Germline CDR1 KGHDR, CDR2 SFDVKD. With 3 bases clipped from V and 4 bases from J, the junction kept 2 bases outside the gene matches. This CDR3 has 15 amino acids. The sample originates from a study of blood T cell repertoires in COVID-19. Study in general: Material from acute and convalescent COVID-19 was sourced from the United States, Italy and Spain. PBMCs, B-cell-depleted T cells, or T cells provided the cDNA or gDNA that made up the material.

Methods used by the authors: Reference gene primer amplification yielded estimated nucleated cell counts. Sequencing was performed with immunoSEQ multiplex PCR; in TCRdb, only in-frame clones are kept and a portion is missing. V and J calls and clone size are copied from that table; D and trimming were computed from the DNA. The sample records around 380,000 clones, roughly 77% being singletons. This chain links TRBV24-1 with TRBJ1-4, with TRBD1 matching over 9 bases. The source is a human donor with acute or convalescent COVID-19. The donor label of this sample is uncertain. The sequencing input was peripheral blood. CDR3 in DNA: TGTGCCACCAGTGATGGGGGACAGGGTAATGAAAAACTGTTTTTT. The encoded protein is CATSDGGQGNEKLFF.